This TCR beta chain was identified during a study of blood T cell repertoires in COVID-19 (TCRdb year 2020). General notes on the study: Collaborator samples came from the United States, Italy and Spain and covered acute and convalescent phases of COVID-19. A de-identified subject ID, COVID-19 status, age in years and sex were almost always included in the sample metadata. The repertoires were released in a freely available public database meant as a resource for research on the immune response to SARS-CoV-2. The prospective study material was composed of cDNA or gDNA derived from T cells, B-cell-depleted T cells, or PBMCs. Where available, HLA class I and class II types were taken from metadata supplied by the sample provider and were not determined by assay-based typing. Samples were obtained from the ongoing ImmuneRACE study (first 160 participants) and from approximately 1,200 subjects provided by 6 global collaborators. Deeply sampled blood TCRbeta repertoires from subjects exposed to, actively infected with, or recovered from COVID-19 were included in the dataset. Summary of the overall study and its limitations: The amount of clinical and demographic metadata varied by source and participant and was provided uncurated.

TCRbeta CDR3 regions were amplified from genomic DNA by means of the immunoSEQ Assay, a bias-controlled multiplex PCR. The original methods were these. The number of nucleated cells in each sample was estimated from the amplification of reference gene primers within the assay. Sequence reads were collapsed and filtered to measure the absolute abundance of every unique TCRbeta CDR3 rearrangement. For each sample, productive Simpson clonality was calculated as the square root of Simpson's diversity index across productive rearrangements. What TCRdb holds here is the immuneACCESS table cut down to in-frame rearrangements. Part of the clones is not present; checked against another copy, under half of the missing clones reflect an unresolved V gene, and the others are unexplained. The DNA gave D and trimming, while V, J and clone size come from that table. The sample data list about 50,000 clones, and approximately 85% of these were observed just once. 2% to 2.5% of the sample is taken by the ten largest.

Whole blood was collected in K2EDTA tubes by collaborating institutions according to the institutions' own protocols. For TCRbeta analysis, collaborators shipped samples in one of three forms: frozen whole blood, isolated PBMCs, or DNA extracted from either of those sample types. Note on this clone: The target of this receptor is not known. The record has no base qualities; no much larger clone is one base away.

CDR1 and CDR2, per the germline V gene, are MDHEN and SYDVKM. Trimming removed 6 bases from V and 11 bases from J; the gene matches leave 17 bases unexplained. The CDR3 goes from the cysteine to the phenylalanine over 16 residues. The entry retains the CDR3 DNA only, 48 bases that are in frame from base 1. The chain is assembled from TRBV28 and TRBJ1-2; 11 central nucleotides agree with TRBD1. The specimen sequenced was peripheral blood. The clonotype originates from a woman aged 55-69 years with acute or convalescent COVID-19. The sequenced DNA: TGTGCCAGCAGGCTTCCAAGTCTTGGGACAGGGGGAGGGTACACCTTC. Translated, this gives CASRLPSLGTGGGYTF.